This passage covers 16 T cell receptor beta chains from one sample sequenced in a study of beta chain features in type 1 diabetes. Of the isolated RNA, all was reverse transcribed, and so the sequenced material was expressed TCRB transcripts. The protocol was immunoSEQ multiplex PCR, while the TCRdb copy is restricted to in-frame clones and leaves out a portion. The sample lists about 400,000 clones, over 10% occurring once. Specimen: naive CD4+ T cells from blood. Receptors originate from a man aged 18 to 29 in good health.

J is TRBJ2-5 and V is TRBV25-1; 12 nucleotides agree with TRBD2. The CDR3 has 17 residues. Germline assignment: CDR1 MGHDK and CDR2 SYGVNS. V dropped 1 base and J dropped 3; count of bases not matched to a gene: 6. CDR3 residues: CASSEFLGLAGEETQYF. The CDR3 nucleotides read TGTGCCAGCAGTGAATTCCTGGGACTAGCGGGCGAAGAGACCCAGTACTTC.

This clone was detected a few times. V is TRBV5-6 and J is TRBJ2-5; 9 bases map to TRBD1. The CDR3 covers 13 residues. With V trimmed by 4 bases and J by 4 bases, 2 bases remained unmatched. In germline, CDR1 is SGHDT, CDR2 YYEEEE. CDR3 region: CASSEDRGETQYF. In nucleotides, the CDR3 is TGTGCCAGCAGCGAGGACAGGGGAGAGACCCAGTACTTC.

The gene calls are TRBV19 and TRBJ1-1, with 11 bases lining up with TRBD1. Germline CDR1 and CDR2: LNHDA and SQIVND (reference sequence). Losses at the gene ends were 5 bases for V and 4 bases for J; bases not matched to a gene: 6. This CDR3 contains 15 residues. CDR3 sequence: CASSVRDRGATEAFF. CDR3 nucleotide sequence: TGTGCCAGTAGTGTCAGGGACAGGGGGGCCACTGAAGCTTTCTTT.

The rearrangement joins TRBV5-1 to TRBJ2-3; 8 bases agree with TRBD1. V was pared by 6 bases and J by 6 bases, with 9 bases of the junction left unmatched. The germline V gene encodes CDR1 SGHRS and CDR2 YFSETQ. The CDR3 is 14 amino acids. The CDR3 DNA is TGCGCCAGCAAGGAACAGGGGGATTTGGATACGCAGTATTTT. It encodes CASKEQGDLDTQYF.

With respect to this clone: Other DNA sequences in the same sample also yield this CDR3. The V call is TRBV28, the J call TRBJ1-2; D is perhaps TRBD1 (6 bases). The CDR3 has 13 amino acids. The V end was cut by 4 bases, the J end by 2 bases, with 8 bases between. CDR1 MDHEN and CDR2 SYDVKM come from the germline V gene. CDR3 in amino acids: CASSWGQNYGYTF. In DNA, the CDR3 is TGTGCCAGCAGTTGGGGGCAGAACTATGGCTACACCTTC.

The sample holds a few counts of this clone. The V call is TRBV28, the J call TRBJ2-7, with TRBD1 matching 7 bases. CDR1 is MDHEN and CDR2 is SYDVKM in the germline V gene. The CDR3 is made up of 17 amino acids. V was clipped by 2 bases and J by 0 bases; unmatched bases: 10. Here the CDR3 reads CASSLGSWDSRSYEQYF. CDR3 nucleotide sequence: TGTGCCAGCAGTTTAGGGTCGTGGGACAGCCGCTCCTACGAGCAGTACTTC.

A few counts support this clone. The chain joins TRBV6-1 to TRBJ2-3; TRBD2 might be the D (6 bases). The germline V and J ends were trimmed by 4 bases and 4 bases, with 15 bases remaining between them. The CDR3 has 15 residues. The germline V gene encodes CDR1 MNHNS and CDR2 SASEGT. CDR3: CASSGPPGSPDTQYF. Written as DNA, the CDR3 is TGTGCCAGCAGTGGCCCTCCCGGGAGCCCAGATACGCAGTATTTT.

This clone was detected a few times. J is TRBJ2-5 and V is TRBV28; D is uncertain. The CDR3 has 13 residues. From germline, CDR1 is MDHEN and CDR2 SYDVKM. Between the trimmed V and J ends, which lost 3 bases and 5 bases, there was a span of 10 bases. This chain's CDR3 is CASSFDLGETQYF. The CDR3 nucleotides are TGTGCCAGCAGTTTTGACCTCGGGGAGACCCAGTACTTC. Combining the CDR3 with reference TRBV28 and TRBJ2-5 gives the whole variable domain DVKVTQSSRYLVKRTGEKVFLECVQDMDHENMFWYRQDPGLGLRLIYFSYDVKMKEKGDIPEGYSVSREKKERFSLILESASTNQTSMYLCASSFDLGETQYFGPGTRLLVL.

V usage is TRBV9 and J usage is TRBJ2-1, with D tentatively TRBD2 (6 bases). The CDR3 runs to 14 residues. The germline V gene has CDR1 SGDLS and CDR2 YYNGEE. V was pared by 0 bases and J by 8 bases, with 12 bases between. CDR3 region: CASSVVGTSYEQFF. The CDR3 DNA sequence: TGTGCCAGCAGCGTAGTAGGGACTTCGTATGAGCAGTTCTTC.

Note on this clone: Other DNA sequences in this specimen translate into the identical CDR3. V is TRBV5-1 and J is TRBJ1-1; 10 positions match TRBD1. The germline V gene encodes CDR1 SGHRS and CDR2 YFSETQ. There are 17 residues in the CDR3. V gave up 0 bases and J gave up 0 bases; unmatched junction bases: 5. The CDR3 bases are TGCGCCAGCAGCTTGGTCCCGGGACAGGGGTTGAACACTGAAGCTTTCTTT. It encodes CASSLVPGQGLNTEAFF.

V gene TRBV4-2 combines with J gene TRBJ2-7; the match to TRBD2 covers 7 bases. Germline V gene data show CDR1 as LGHNA and CDR2 as YNFKEQ. This CDR3 comprises 13 residues. Trimming took 1 base from V and 6 from J; bases not matched to a gene: 3. CDR3 coding DNA: TGTGCCAGCAGCCAAGTCGGGAGGCCCGAGCAGTACTTC. Amino acid sequence: CASSQVGRPEQYF.

There are a few counts of this clone. This chain joins TRBV7-2 and TRBJ1-5, with 7 positions matching TRBD1. This CDR3 is 14 amino acids long. With 5 bases clipped from V and 9 bases from J, the junction kept 10 bases outside the gene matches. CDR1 is SGHTA, CDR2 FQGNSA, per germline. The chain's CDR3 is CASSVQGLNTPQHF. The CDR3 DNA follows: TGTGCCAGCAGCGTACAGGGGCTAAATACGCCCCAGCATTTT.

This clone was counted only a few times. This sequence joins TRBV30 and TRBJ2-3; D unresolved. CDR3 length equals 11 residues. CDR1 is GTSNPN and CDR2 is SVGIG in the germline V gene (reference sequence). The CDR3 sequence is CGAGGTDTQYF. CDR3 DNA sequence: TGTGGGGCAGGCGGCACAGATACGCAGTATTTT.

In its sample, this clone was seen a few times. The chain employs TRBV27 and TRBJ1-2, with TRBD1 as a possible D gene (5 bases). Germline V gene data show CDR1 as MNHEY and CDR2 as SMNVEV (reference sequence). The length of the CDR3 is 13 residues. V lost 5 bases to trimming and J lost 4 bases, with 11 bases between them. The CDR3 loop reads CASSPRGGYGYTF. The CDR3 DNA follows: TGTGCCAGCAGTCCTCGGGGGGGCTATGGCTACACCTTC.

This clone was detected a few times. The CDR3 nucleotides are TGTGCCAGCAGCTCGCCCAGGGATACGCAGTATTTT. The encoded protein is CASSSPRDTQYF. The chain has TRBV5-5 and TRBJ2-3; unclear D gene. Germline V CDR1 and CDR2: SGHKS, YYEKEE (reference sequence). CDR3 length: 12 residues. V dropped 3 bases and J dropped 6 bases, with 8 bases sitting between them.

The chain links TRBV4-3 to TRBJ1-6, with TRBD1 matching over 9 bases. V was clipped by 2 bases and J by 4 bases; unmatched bases: 3. The CDR3 loop spans 16 amino acids. The germline CDR1 and CDR2 sequences are LGHNA and YSLEER. Here the CDR3 DNA reads TGCGCCAGCAGCCAATCGGGACAGGGTTATAATTCACCCCTCCACTTT. It specifies CASSQSGQGYNSPLHF.